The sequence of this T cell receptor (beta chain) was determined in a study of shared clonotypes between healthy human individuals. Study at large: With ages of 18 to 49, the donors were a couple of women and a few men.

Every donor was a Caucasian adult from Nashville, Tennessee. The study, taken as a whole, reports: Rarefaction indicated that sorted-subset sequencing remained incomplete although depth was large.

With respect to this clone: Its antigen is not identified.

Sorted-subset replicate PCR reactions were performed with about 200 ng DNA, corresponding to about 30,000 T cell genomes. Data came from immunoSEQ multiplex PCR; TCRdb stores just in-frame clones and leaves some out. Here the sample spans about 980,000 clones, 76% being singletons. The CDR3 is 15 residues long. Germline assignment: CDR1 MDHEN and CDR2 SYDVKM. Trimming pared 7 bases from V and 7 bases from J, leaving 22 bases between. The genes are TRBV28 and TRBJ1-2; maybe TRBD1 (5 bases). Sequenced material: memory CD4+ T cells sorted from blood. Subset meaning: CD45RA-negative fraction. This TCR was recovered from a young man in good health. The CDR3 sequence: CASIPGGTTRGGYTF. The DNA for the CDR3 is TGTGCCAGCATCCCAGGCGGGACCACTAGGGGTGGCTACACCTTC.